A single T cell receptor (beta chain) is shown here with its context. Its antigen is unidentified. 5'RACE with constant-segment primers built TCRalpha and TCRbeta cDNA libraries with UMIs. TCRdb recomputed calls from the 5' RACE reads with MiXCR, one row per CDR3 protein. The repertoire holds 450,000 to 700,000 distinct CDR3 sequences, with over 15% as singletons. This record belongs to a study of T-cell memory formation after mild COVID-19. Study results and caveats: Clones from the second wave (peaking day 37) had unconfirmed SARS-CoV-2 specificity. CD4+ contracting clones were mainly CM and EM; CD8+ ones, EMRA. Day 15 to 85 contracting clones showed balanced CD4/CD8; later expanders leaned CD4+.

Per germline, CDR1 MGHRA and CDR2 YSYEKL. J gave up 4 bases and V 3 bases, and 7 bases lay outside the gene matches. The CDR3 spans 15 residues. This receptor was identified in an adult woman who had mild COVID-19 (a few samples of this study predate the infection). Cell type and time point are not known. The chain couples TRBV4-1 to TRBJ1-2; 8 positions agree with TRBD1. The sequenced sample consisted of PBMCs or a T cell subset sorted from them (not recorded which). CDR3 nucleotide sequence: TGCGCCAGCAGCCAGCCCCGGACAGGGATCTATGGCTACACCTTC. Translation gives CASSQPRTGIYGYTF.